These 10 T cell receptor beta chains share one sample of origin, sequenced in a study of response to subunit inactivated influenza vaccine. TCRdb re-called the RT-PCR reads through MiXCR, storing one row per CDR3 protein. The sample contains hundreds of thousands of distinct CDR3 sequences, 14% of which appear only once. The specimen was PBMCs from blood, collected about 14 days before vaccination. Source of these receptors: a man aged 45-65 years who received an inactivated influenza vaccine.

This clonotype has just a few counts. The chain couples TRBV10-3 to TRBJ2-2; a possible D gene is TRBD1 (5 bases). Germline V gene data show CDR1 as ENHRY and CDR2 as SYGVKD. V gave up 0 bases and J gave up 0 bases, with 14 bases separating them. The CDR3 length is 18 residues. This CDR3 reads CAISESEYGHTNTGELFF. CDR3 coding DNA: TGTGCCATCAGTGAGTCCGAGTACGGACATACGAACACCGGGGAGCTGTTTTTT.

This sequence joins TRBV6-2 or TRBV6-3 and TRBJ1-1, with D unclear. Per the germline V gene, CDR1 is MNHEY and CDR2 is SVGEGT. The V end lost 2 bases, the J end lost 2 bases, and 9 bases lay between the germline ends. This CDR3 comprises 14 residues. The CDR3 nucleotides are TGTGCCAGCAGTTACAACCAATTAAACACTGAAGCTTTCTTT. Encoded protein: CASSYNQLNTEAFF.

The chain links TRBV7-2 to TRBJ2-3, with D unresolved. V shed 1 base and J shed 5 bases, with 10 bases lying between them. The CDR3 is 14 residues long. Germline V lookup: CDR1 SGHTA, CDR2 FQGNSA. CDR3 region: CASSLGVGIDTQYF. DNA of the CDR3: TGTGCCAGCAGCTTAGGTGTTGGGATAGATACGCAGTATTTT.

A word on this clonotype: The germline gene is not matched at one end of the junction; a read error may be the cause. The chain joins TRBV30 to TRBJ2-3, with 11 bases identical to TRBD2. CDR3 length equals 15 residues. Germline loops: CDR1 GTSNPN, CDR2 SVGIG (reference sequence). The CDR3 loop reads CAWNRLAGSTETQYF. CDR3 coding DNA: TGTGCCTGGAACCGACTAGCGGGGTCCACAGAGACGCAGTATTTT.

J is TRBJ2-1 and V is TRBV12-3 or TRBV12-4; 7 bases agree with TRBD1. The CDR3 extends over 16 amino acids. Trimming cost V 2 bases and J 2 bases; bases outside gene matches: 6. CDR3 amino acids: CASSLSSGTAYNEQFF. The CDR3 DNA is TGTGCCAGCAGTTTATCTTCAGGGACAGCCTACAATGAGCAGTTCTTC.

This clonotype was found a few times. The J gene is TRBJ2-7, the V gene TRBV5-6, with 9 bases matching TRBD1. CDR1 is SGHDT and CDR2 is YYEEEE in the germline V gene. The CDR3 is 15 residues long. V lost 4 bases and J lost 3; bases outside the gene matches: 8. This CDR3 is CASSTAGTGNYEQYF. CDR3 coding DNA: TGTGCCAGCAGCACCGCCGGGACAGGGAACTACGAGCAGTACTTC.

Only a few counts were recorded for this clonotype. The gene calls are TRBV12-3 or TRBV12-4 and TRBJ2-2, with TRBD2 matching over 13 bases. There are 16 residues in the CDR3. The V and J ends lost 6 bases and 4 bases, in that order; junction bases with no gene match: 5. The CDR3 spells CASRRTSGGATGELFF. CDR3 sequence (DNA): TGTGCCAGCAGAAGGACTAGCGGGGGAGCCACCGGGGAGCTGTTTTTT.

CDR3 nucleotide sequence: TGTGCCAGCAGGGAGGACAGTCATCAGCCCCAGCATTTT. Its protein product is CASREDSHQPQHF. V gene TRBV2 combines with J gene TRBJ1-5, with a weak D call TRBD1 (6 bases). Trimming stripped 6 bases from V and 5 bases from J, with 11 bases between. The CDR3 consists of 13 residues. Germline V gene sequence: CDR1 SNHLY, CDR2 FYNNEI.

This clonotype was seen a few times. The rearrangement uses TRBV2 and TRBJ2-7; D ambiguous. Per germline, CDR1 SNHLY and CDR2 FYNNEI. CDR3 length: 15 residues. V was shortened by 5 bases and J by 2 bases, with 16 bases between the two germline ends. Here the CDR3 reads CASSRDLAVTYEQYF. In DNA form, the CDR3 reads TGTGCCAGCAGTCGCGACTTGGCGGTGACCTACGAGCAGTACTTC. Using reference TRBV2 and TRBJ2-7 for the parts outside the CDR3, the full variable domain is EPEVTQTPSHQVTQMGQEVILRCVPISNHLYFYWYRQILGQKVEFLVSFYNNEISEKSEIFDDQFSVERPDGSNFTLKIRSTKLEDSAMYFCASSRDLAVTYEQYFGPGTRLTVT.

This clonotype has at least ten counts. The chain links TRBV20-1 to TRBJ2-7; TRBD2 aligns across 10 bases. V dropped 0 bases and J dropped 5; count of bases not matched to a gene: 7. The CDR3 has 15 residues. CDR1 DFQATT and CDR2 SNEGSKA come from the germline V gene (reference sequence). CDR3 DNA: TGCAGTGCTAGAGATCCTAGACTAGCGGGCGACGAGCAGTACTTC. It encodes CSARDPRLAGDEQYF.